These 18 T cell receptor beta chains originate from one sample sequenced in a study of glioma-infiltrating T cells after dendritic cell vaccination. Noted time point: after dendritic cell vaccination, including at tumor progression/relapse. TCRdb's table, derived via immunoSEQ multiplex PCR, lists solely in-frame clones and lacks some. The sample lists 100,000 or so clones; roughly 90% were seen once. Material: blood, obtained after dendritic cell vaccination. These receptors were taken from a human donor with glioblastoma.

The chain combines TRBV7-8 with TRBJ1-1; TRBD1 might be the D (6 bases). From germline, CDR1 is SGHVS and CDR2 FQNEAQ. Between the trimmed V and J ends, which lost 6 bases and 4 bases, there was a span of 12 bases. The CDR3 consists of 13 residues. The CDR3 region is CASSYREGTEAFF. As DNA, the CDR3 is TGTGCCAGCAGTTACAGGGAAGGCACTGAAGCTTTCTTT.

The gene calls are TRBV9 and TRBJ2-1, with 12 bases that match TRBD1. Unmatched junction bases numbered 4, after V lost 4 bases and J lost 8 bases. Germline V lookup: CDR1 SGDLS, CDR2 YYNGEE. This CDR3 has 14 amino acids. CDR3 in amino acids: CASSRDRGQHEQFF. The CDR3 DNA sequence: TGTGCCAGCAGCCGGGACAGGGGGCAACATGAGCAGTTCTTC.

This clone has a handful of counts. V gene TRBV6-1 combines with J gene TRBJ2-1, with 11 bases lining up with TRBD1. The J segment lost 8 bases and the V segment lost 3 bases, leaving 15 bases of the junction unmatched. The germline V gene encodes CDR1 MNHNS and CDR2 SASEGT. The CDR3 contains 18 residues. This CDR3 reads CASSDYLGRTGGVDEQFF. The CDR3 bases are TGTGCCAGCAGTGACTATTTAGGAAGGACAGGGGGCGTCGATGAGCAGTTCTTC.

This clone was observed a single time. The chain couples TRBV30 to TRBJ2-7; possible D gene TRBD2, 6 bases. The germline CDR1 and CDR2 sequences are GTSNPN and SVGIG (reference sequence). V lost 5 bases and J lost 4, with 12 bases in between. CDR3 length: 12 amino acids. The CDR3 DNA reads TGTGCCTGGTCGCGGGGTGGGTACGAGCAGTACTTC. This codes for CAWSRGGYEQYF.

This chain links TRBV7-8 with TRBJ1-1; possible D gene TRBD1, 5 bases. This CDR3 is 14 amino acids long. Germline V gene sequence: CDR1 SGHVS, CDR2 FQNEAQ. V lost 0 bases and J 5 bases, leaving 10 bases between the germline ends. CDR3 in DNA: TGTGCCAGCAGCTTAGCCTCGGGGGAAACTGAAGCTTTCTTT. Protein: CASSLASGETEAFF.

The gene calls are TRBV27 and TRBJ2-1; D gene ambiguous. The germline V gene encodes CDR1 MNHEY and CDR2 SMNVEV (reference sequence). This CDR3 comprises 16 residues. V lost 2 bases and J lost 0, with 11 bases in between. This CDR3 reads CASSLVRRSSYNEQFF. CDR3 in DNA: TGTGCCAGCAGTTTAGTGCGGCGGAGCTCCTACAATGAGCAGTTCTTC.

The chain is built from TRBV6-5 and TRBJ1-1; TRBD1 might be the D (5 bases). V was clipped by 3 bases and J by 5 bases, with 19 bases between them. Germline values: CDR1 MNHEY, CDR2 SVGAGI. The CDR3 sequence is 16 residues long. The DNA of the CDR3 is TGTGCCAGCAGTTATAGGGGCAGCCGCTTAAGAACTGAAGCTTTCTTT. Its translation: CASSYRGSRLRTEAFF.

The V and J genes are TRBV5-1 and TRBJ2-7, with 10 bases identical to TRBD2. V was clipped by 3 bases and J by 5 bases; unmatched bases: 5. Germline values: CDR1 SGHRS, CDR2 YFSETQ. The CDR3 sequence is 14 residues long. CDR3 protein: CASSSKGTSDEQYF. In nucleotides, the CDR3 is TGCGCCAGCAGCTCCAAAGGGACTAGCGACGAGCAGTACTTC. The whole variable domain, filled in from reference TRBV5-1 and TRBJ2-7, reads KAGVTQTPRYLIKTRGQQVTLSCSPISGHRSVSWYQQTPGQGLQFLFEYFSETQRNKGNFPGRFSGRQFSNSRSEMNVSTLELGDSALYLCASSSKGTSDEQYFGPGTRLTVT.

The CDR3 sequence: CASGYNSDTQYF. As DNA, the CDR3 is TGTGCTAGTGGTTATAACAGTGATACGCAGTATTTT. This chain connects TRBV12-5 to TRBJ2-3; D is unresolved. Germline V lookup: CDR1 LGHNT, CDR2 FRNRAP. V dropped 4 bases and J dropped 6 bases, with 8 bases sitting between them. This CDR3 comprises 12 residues.

V usage is TRBV9 and J usage is TRBJ2-1; D uncertain. The CDR3 runs to 14 residues. Germline V gives CDR1 SGDLS, CDR2 YYNGEE. Trimming shortened V by 0 bases and J by 0 bases, and 4 bases separated the two germline ends. The CDR3 DNA follows: TGTGCCAGCAGCGTAGGGCCCTCCTACAATGAGCAGTTCTTC. This encodes CASSVGPSYNEQFF. Variable domain in full (rest from reference TRBV9 and TRBJ2-1): DSGVTQTPKHLITATGQRVTLRCSPRSGDLSVYWYQQSLDQGLQFLIQYYNGEERAKGNILERFSAQQFPDLHSELNLSSLELGDSALYFCASSVGPSYNEQFFGPGTRLTVL.

This rearrangement joins TRBV10-1 to TRBJ2-5, with D possibly being TRBD1 (5 bases). Looked up from germline, CDR1 is WNHNN and CDR2 is SYGVQD (reference sequence). Trimming shortened V by 3 bases and J by 3 bases, and 11 bases separated the two germline ends. This CDR3 is built from 14 residues. The CDR3 sequence: CASSDSGAEETQYF. In DNA form, the CDR3 reads TGCGCCAGCAGTGATTCTGGGGCGGAAGAGACCCAGTACTTC.

Only one count was recorded for this clone. The chain couples TRBV18 to TRBJ2-7; 10 bases fit TRBD1. This CDR3 region has 14 residues. V lost 3 bases, J lost 6 bases, and 5 bases stayed unmatched. Germline values: CDR1 KGHSH, CDR2 LQKENI. CDR3 in amino acids: CASSPPGQGTEQYF. CDR3 coding DNA: TGTGCCAGCTCACCCCCGGGACAGGGGACCGAGCAGTACTTC.

The chain joins TRBV19 to TRBJ2-7, with 14 bases that match TRBD2. Germline CDR1 LNHDA, CDR2 SQIVND (reference sequence). Germline trimming cut 3 bases from V and 5 bases from J; bases unmatched to any gene: 3. The CDR3 covers 15 residues. The chain's CDR3 is CASSIQTSGRDEQYF. Written as DNA, the CDR3 is TGTGCCAGTAGTATTCAGACTAGCGGGAGGGACGAGCAGTACTTC.

The chain couples TRBV9 to TRBJ2-1; weak D call: TRBD2 (6 bases). The CDR3 runs 16 residues. Germline loops: CDR1 SGDLS, CDR2 YYNGEE. The ends were cut back, 1 base at V and 0 bases at J, with 11 bases in the middle. CDR3 loop: CASSVSGGNSYNEQFF. CDR3 coding DNA: TGTGCCAGCAGCGTATCGGGCGGGAACTCCTACAATGAGCAGTTCTTC.

The chain uses TRBV11-2 and TRBJ1-2; the D is unclear. The CDR3 is 15 amino acids. Germline V gene lookup returns CDR1 SGHAT and CDR2 FQNNGV. V was clipped by 0 bases and J by 2 bases, with 10 bases between them. CDR3 sequence: CASSLDFGSNYGYTF. In DNA form, the CDR3 reads TGTGCCAGCAGCTTAGATTTCGGGAGCAACTATGGCTACACCTTC.

The chain recombines TRBV9 with TRBJ2-3, with 12 nucleotides matching TRBD2. The CDR3 contains 15 residues. Germline V lookup: CDR1 SGDLS, CDR2 YYNGEE. J was trimmed by 5 bases and V by 3 bases; bases with no gene match: 4. This chain's CDR3 is CASSARTSGEDTQYF. DNA for the CDR3: TGTGCCAGCAGCGCGAGGACTAGCGGGGAAGATACGCAGTATTTT.

The gene calls are TRBV10-3 and TRBJ1-5; weak D call: TRBD1 (6 bases). Germline lookup yields CDR1 ENHRY and CDR2 SYGVKD. This CDR3 comprises 17 residues. Trimming took 0 bases from V and 1 from J, leaving 13 bases between them. CDR3: CAISESMGTRSNQPQHF. CDR3 in DNA: TGTGCCATCAGTGAGTCGATGGGGACACGGAGCAATCAGCCCCAGCATTTT.

Regarding this clone: Other DNA sequences of this sample code for an identical CDR3. The rearrangement uses TRBV6-1 and TRBJ1-6; 7 positions match TRBD1. V shed 7 bases and J 6 bases; nucleotides not matched to a gene: 6. Germline V gene sequence: CDR1 MNHNS, CDR2 SASEGT. The CDR3 runs to 14 residues. CDR3 region: CASMGQGGNSPLHF. CDR3 in DNA: TGTGCCAGCATGGGTCAGGGGGGTAATTCACCCCTCCACTTT.